This T cell receptor beta chain was recorded in a study of cytomegalovirus exposure and HLA in healthy donors. Here immunoSEQ multiplex PCR was the method, and the copy in TCRdb shows in-frame clones only, minus some. Of 130,000 to 150,000 clones in the sample, roughly 90% were seen once. Trimming removed 8 bases at V and 3 bases at J, with 14 bases between. CDR1 and CDR2 (germline): SNHLY, FYNNEI. This CDR3 has 13 residues. Study observations and caveats: The study listed some 160 cytomegalovirus-associated TCR beta chains.

Separate from the roughly 700-subject first cohort was the 120-subject validation cohort, to which the donors belonged. A remark on this clone: Antigen unknown.

This receptor was obtained from a man younger than 35 in good health and CMV-seronegative. The gene calls are TRBV2 and TRBJ2-7; possible D gene TRBD1, 5 bases. The sample comprised PBMCs. CDR3 sequence reads: CASDRQGNYEQYF. In DNA, the CDR3 is TGTGCCAGCGATAGGCAGGGTAACTACGAGCAGTACTTC.